Listed here are 23 T cell receptor beta chains from one sample, sequenced in a study of T cell repertoires in cytomegalovirus infection. One entry per CDR3 protein results from TCRdb running MiXCR on the reads. The data show approximately 120,000 distinct CDR3 sequences, about 32% seen once. The antigens of these receptors remain unknown. The sample was CD8+ T cells from cultured PBMCs, taken from culture after CMV antigen stimulation. The receptors stem from a human donor in good health (CMV status not recorded). Some clones in this sample may be carry-over from other donors' samples.

The chain links TRBV4-1 to TRBJ1-1; the match to TRBD1 covers 8 bases. The germline V gene encodes CDR1 MGHRA and CDR2 YSYEKL. This CDR3 has 15 amino acids. Trimming took 1 base from V and 1 from J; bases not matched to a gene: 2. CDR3 coding DNA: TGCGCCAGCAGCCAAGCCGGGACAGGGAACACTGAAGCTTTCTTT. Translation: CASSQAGTGNTEAFF.

This clonotype has a count of ten or more. The chain uses TRBV7-2 and TRBJ2-7; D not resolved. This CDR3 comprises 13 residues. Trimming took 4 bases from V and 4 from J, leaving 11 bases between them. The V gene's germline CDR1 is SGHTA and CDR2 FQGNSA. The CDR3 bases are TGTGCCAGCAGCTCCGTAACACGTTACGAGCAGTACTTC. It encodes CASSSVTRYEQYF.

This chain uses TRBV11-2 with TRBJ2-5; no reliable D call. This CDR3 is built from 14 residues. Trimming removed 3 bases from V and 2 bases from J, with 10 bases in between. Germline V gene lookup returns CDR1 SGHAT and CDR2 FQNNGV. CDR3 sequence reads: CASSLGHRQETQYF. The CDR3 DNA reads TGTGCCAGCAGCTTGGGTCATCGGCAAGAGACCCAGTACTTC.

Concerning this clonotype itself: Being one base from a much bigger clone, this may be a read error. The chain employs TRBV7-8 and TRBJ1-2; a possible D gene is TRBD1 (5 bases). CDR1 is SGHVS and CDR2 is FQNEAQ in the germline V gene. The CDR3 is 13 amino acids. V gave up 1 base and J gave up 8 bases, with 11 bases separating them. CDR3 region: CASSLGTSGGYTF. Written as DNA, the CDR3 is TGTGCCAGCAGCTTAGGGACAAGCGGCGGCTACACCTTC. Using reference TRBV7-8 and TRBJ1-2 for the parts outside the CDR3, the full variable domain is GAGVSQSPRYKVAKRGQDVALRCDPISGHVSLFWYQQALGQGPEFLTYFQNEAQLDKSGLPSDRFFAERPEGSVSTLKIQRTQQEDSAVYLCASSLGTSGGYTFGSGTRLTVV.

This clonotype has a count of ten or more. The chain is built from TRBV7-3 and TRBJ2-1; no reliable D call. This CDR3 contains 13 residues. CDR1 SGHTA and CDR2 FQGTGA come from the germline V gene. V was shortened by 4 bases and J by 4 bases, with 8 bases between the two germline ends. The CDR3 nucleotides read TGTGCCAGCAGCTCCTCAGAGTACAATGAGCAGTTCTTC. Its translation is CASSSSEYNEQFF.

Regarding this clonotype: It may be a read error: a sequence one base away is much more abundant. The chain employs TRBV7-2 and TRBJ2-7, with 8 bases aligning to TRBD1. The length of the CDR3 is 14 residues. Trimming cost V 3 bases and J 6 bases; bases outside gene matches: 7. Germline-derived CDR1 and CDR2 are SGHTA and FQGNSA. The CDR3 protein is CASSFLTGALEQYF. Written as DNA, the CDR3 is TGTGCCAGCAGCTTCCTGACAGGGGCCCTCGAGCAGTACTTC. The complete variable domain, with remaining parts taken from reference TRBV7-2 and TRBJ2-7, reads GAGVSQSPSNKVTEKGKDVELRCDPISGHTALYWYRQSLGQGLEFLIYFQGNSAPDKSGLPSDRFSAERTGGSVSTLTIQRTQQEDSAVYLCASSFLTGALEQYFGPGTRLTVT.

The chain carries TRBV6-2 or TRBV6-3 and TRBJ2-7; D call uncertain. CDR1 and CDR2 from the germline V gene are MNHEY and SVGEGT. The CDR3 is 14 residues long. V lost 10 bases, J lost 2 bases, and 18 bases lay in between. CDR3 DNA: TGTGCCACCCGTCCGATGACCTTACCCTACGAGCAGTACTTC. Residues: CATRPMTLPYEQYF.

The table lists this clonotype with a few counts. The rearrangement uses TRBV12-3 or TRBV12-4 and TRBJ2-3; D tentatively reads TRBD1 or TRBD2 (5 bases each). CDR3 size: 14 residues. V dropped 5 bases and J dropped 4 bases, with 13 bases sitting between them. Here the CDR3 reads CASSGRGSPDTQYF. DNA for the CDR3: TGTGCCAGCAGTGGCCGGGGCAGCCCAGATACGCAGTATTTT.

This chain uses TRBV9 with TRBJ2-7; D remains ambiguous. V gave up 4 bases and J gave up 3 bases, with 14 bases separating them. Germline values: CDR1 SGDLS, CDR2 YYNGEE. The CDR3 runs 14 residues. DNA of the CDR3: TGTGCCAGCAGCCCCCGAAAGGTGAGCTACGAGCAGTACTTC. Amino acids: CASSPRKVSYEQYF.

The CDR3 spells CASSDWDREANYGYTF. For the CDR3, the DNA is TGTGCCAGCAGTGACTGGGACAGGGAAGCTAACTATGGCTACACCTTC. The rearrangement links TRBV6-1 to TRBJ1-2, with 9 bases aligning to TRBD1. Trimming removed 3 bases from V and 0 bases from J; junction bases left unmatched: 5. The CDR3 spans 16 residues. CDR1 is MNHNS and CDR2 is SASEGT in the germline V gene.

The chain couples TRBV27 to TRBJ2-5; 10 bases agree with TRBD2. Germline trimming cut 8 bases from V and 1 base from J; bases unmatched to any gene: 7. This CDR3 is 15 amino acids long. CDR1 is MNHEY, CDR2 SMNVEV, per germline (reference sequence). The CDR3 here is CASGRAGGLQETQYF. CDR3 DNA sequence: TGTGCCAGCGGCCGAGCGGGGGGGCTCCAAGAGACCCAGTACTTC.

There are many counts of this clonotype. The rearrangement joins TRBV20-1 to TRBJ2-3; possible D gene TRBD1, 6 bases. The V gene's germline CDR1 is DFQATT and CDR2 SNEGSKA (reference sequence). The CDR3 contains 15 residues. Trimming pared 3 bases from V and 1 base from J, leaving 14 bases between. CDR3 DNA sequence: TGCAGTGCTAGGGACAGTGCCTTAGGCACAGATACGCAGTATTTT. Translation: CSARDSALGTDTQYF.

This clonotype was observed a single time. For the CDR3, the DNA is TGTGCCAGCAGCCGGACAGGGGGCGACGAGCAGTACTTC. It is translated as CASSRTGGDEQYF. The chain joins TRBV11-1 to TRBJ2-7; 11 bases are shared with TRBD1. The ends lost 5 bases at V and 5 bases at J; junction bases unmatched: 2. The CDR3 loop spans 13 amino acids. Germline V lookup: CDR1 SGHAT, CDR2 FQDESV (reference sequence).

The V gene is TRBV7-9, the J gene TRBJ1-1; perhaps TRBD1 as D (6 bases). Germline V CDR1 and CDR2: SEHNR, FQNEAQ (reference sequence). V was cut by 5 bases and J by 4 bases, with 11 bases left in between. The CDR3 length is 13 residues. CDR3 sequence reads: CASSAGGLTEAFF. In nucleotides, the CDR3 is TGTGCCAGCAGCGCGGGGGGGCTCACTGAAGCTTTCTTT.

This clonotype showed up just once. The chain employs TRBV29-1 and TRBJ2-7, with D possibly TRBD1 on 5 matching bases. V shed 3 bases and J shed 3 bases, with 9 bases lying between them. Germline V gene lookup returns CDR1 SQVTM and CDR2 ANQGSEA. This CDR3 is built from 12 residues. The CDR3 sequence: CSVEGPYYEQYF. CDR3 coding DNA: TGCAGCGTTGAGGGGCCGTACTACGAGCAGTACTTC.

The chain employs TRBV7-9 and TRBJ2-5, with D unclear. The length of the CDR3 is 12 residues. Germline CDR1 is SEHNR and CDR2 is FQNEAQ (reference sequence). Trimming removed 5 bases from V and 0 bases from J, with 4 bases in between. CDR3 DNA sequence: TGTGCCAGCAGCGGACACCAAGAGACCCAGTACTTC. Protein product: CASSGHQETQYF. Combining the CDR3 with reference TRBV7-9 and TRBJ2-5 gives the whole variable domain DTGVSQNPRHKITKRGQNVTFRCDPISEHNRLYWYRQTLGQGPEFLTYFQNEAQLEKSRLLSDRFSAERPKGSFSTLEIQRTEQGDSAMYLCASSGHQETQYFGPGTRLLVL.

In regard to this clonotype: The germline gene is not matched at one end of the junction; a read error may be the cause. This chain connects TRBV7-3 to TRBJ2-1; the D call may be TRBD1 or TRBD2 (5 bases each). CDR1 is SGHTA, CDR2 FQGTGA, per germline. CDR3 size: 18 residues. The CDR3 DNA is TGTGCCAGCAGCTTAACCCCGGACGGGAAGGGGAACAACAACGAGCAGTTCTTC. Translation gives CASSLTPDGKGNNNEQFF.

This clonotype was detected a few times. The chain has TRBV19 and TRBJ1-2; D gene unclear. Looked up from germline, CDR1 is LNHDA and CDR2 is SQIVND (reference sequence). The CDR3 length is 15 residues. V was cut by 2 bases and J by 3 bases, with 13 bases left in between. The CDR3 sequence is CASSISAGSHYGYTF. DNA of the CDR3: TGTGCCAGTAGTATAAGCGCGGGGTCCCACTATGGCTACACCTTC.

The chain has TRBV2 and TRBJ1-1, with 7 bases lining up with TRBD1. V lost 7 bases and J lost 4; bases outside the gene matches: 6. Germline V lookup: CDR1 SNHLY, CDR2 FYNNEI. This CDR3 has 13 residues. CDR3 DNA: TGTGCCAGCATGGGGAGGGGGCTCACTGAAGCTTTCTTT. Its translation is CASMGRGLTEAFF.

This chain uses TRBV20-1 with TRBJ1-2, with 8 bases that match TRBD1. Germline trimming cut 5 bases from V and 1 base from J; bases unmatched to any gene: 9. Germline V gene sequence: CDR1 DFQATT, CDR2 SNEGSKA (reference sequence). This CDR3 is 15 amino acids long. CDR3 bases: TGCAGTGCTTCACACGGACAGGGTTTTAACTATGGCTACACCTTC. It yields the protein CSASHGQGFNYGYTF.

This clonotype was detected a few times. The chain recombines TRBV28 with TRBJ2-5; D is unclear. This CDR3 has 12 amino acids. Germline loops: CDR1 MDHEN, CDR2 SYDVKM. Trimming left V 4 bases short and J 7 bases short, with 10 bases between. CDR3 coding DNA: TGTGCCAGCAGTTACCCCCCCCTGACCCAGTACTTC. Its protein is CASSYPPLTQYF.

This clonotype has just a few counts. This chain joins TRBV20-1 and TRBJ2-1, with D tentatively TRBD2 (6 bases). V dropped 6 bases and J dropped 3 bases, with 12 bases sitting between them. This CDR3 is built from 13 residues. The germline gives CDR1 DFQATT, CDR2 SNEGSKA (reference sequence). CDR3 amino acids: CSATEGIYNEQFF. CDR3 coding DNA: TGCAGTGCAACGGAGGGAATCTACAATGAGCAGTTCTTC.

The rearrangement joins TRBV6-2 or TRBV6-3 to TRBJ1-6; no clear D gene. The length of the CDR3 is 13 residues. Germline-derived CDR1 and CDR2 are MNHEY and SVGEGT. V gave up 3 bases and J gave up 7 bases, with 7 bases separating them. This CDR3 reads CASSYGSNSPLHF. DNA for the CDR3: TGTGCCAGCAGTTATGGGTCCAATTCACCCCTCCACTTT.